The rows below give T cell receptor beta chains drawn from one sample of a study of shared clonotypes between healthy human individuals. Assay used: immunoSEQ multiplex PCR; TCRdb lists only in-frame clones, some missing. The table has about 480,000 clones, roughly 78% seen once. Sequenced: PBMCs. The receptor source for this set is a woman in her thirties or forties in good health. Some clones in this sample may be carry-over from other donors' samples. Each CDR3 is given with its conserved first and last residue. A D gene is named only where the DNA matches it firmly. The size of a clone is reported for some rows only, either as once, few or many, or as a class for expanded clones.

abundance: .
v_gene: TRBV2
d_gene: TRBD1
j_gene: TRBJ1-2
CDR3nt: TGTGCCAGCAGTGAAGCGCTAGGACAGGTAGCTGGCTACACCTTC
CDR3aa: CASSEALGQVAGYTF

abundance: .
v_gene: TRBV5-1
d_gene: TRBD1
j_gene: TRBJ2-7
CDR3nt: TGCGCCAGCACCAGGGGGCCCTCCTACGAGCAGTACTTC
CDR3aa: CASTRGPSYEQYF

abundance: .
v_gene: TRBV9
d_gene: TRBD2
j_gene: TRBJ2-1
CDR3nt: TGTGCCAGCAGCGTCGGGGCTAGCGGTTACAATGAGCAGTTCTTC
CDR3aa: CASSVGASGYNEQFF

abundance: .
v_gene: TRBV9
d_gene: .
j_gene: TRBJ2-2
CDR3nt: TGTGCCAGCAGCGTAGAGCCAGGATTCGGGGAGCTGTTTTTT
CDR3aa: CASSVEPGFGELFF

abundance: once
v_gene: TRBV6-4
d_gene: TRBD2
j_gene: TRBJ2-1
CDR3nt: TGTGCCAGCAGTGCTAGCGGGAGTTTGAATGAGCAGTTCTTC
CDR3aa: CASSASGSLNEQFF

abundance: .
v_gene: TRBV28
d_gene: .
j_gene: TRBJ2-7
CDR3nt: TGTGCCAGCGGTTTGACTAGGAGTAACTACGAGCAGTACTTC
CDR3aa: CASGLTRSNYEQYF

abundance: .
v_gene: TRBV4-2
d_gene: TRBD2
j_gene: TRBJ2-2
CDR3nt: TGTGCCAGCAGCGACACCGGGGAAGCGGGAGCGAACACCGGGGAGCTGTTTTTT
CDR3aa: CASSDTGEAGANTGELFF

abundance: .
v_gene: TRBV6-6
d_gene: TRBD2
j_gene: TRBJ2-7
CDR3nt: TGTGCCAGCAGTTATTCTAGCGGGAGCTACGAGCAGTACTTC
CDR3aa: CASSYSSGSYEQYF

abundance: .
v_gene: TRBV2
d_gene: .
j_gene: TRBJ1-4
CDR3nt: TGTGCCAGCAGACGGGGAACTAATGAAAAACTGTTTTTT
CDR3aa: CASRRGTNEKLFF

abundance: .
v_gene: TRBV30
d_gene: TRBD1
j_gene: TRBJ2-5
CDR3nt: TGTGCCTGGAGTCCGACAGGGCTGGAGACCCAGTACTTC
CDR3aa: CAWSPTGLETQYF

abundance: .
v_gene: TRBV27
d_gene: .
j_gene: TRBJ1-1
CDR3nt: TGTGCCAGCAGTGCCTCCCCCCGGGGGGCTGAAGCTTTCTTT
CDR3aa: CASSASPRGAEAFF

abundance: once
v_gene: TRBV7-2
d_gene: TRBD2
j_gene: TRBJ2-3
CDR3nt: TGTGCCAGCAGTCACGGCGGGACTAGCGGGCGCACAGATACGCAGTATTTT
CDR3aa: CASSHGGTSGRTDTQYF

abundance: .
v_gene: TRBV9
d_gene: .
j_gene: TRBJ2-1
CDR3nt: TGTGCCAGCAGCGTAGCTACGAGGGGGGGTGAGCAGTTCTTC
CDR3aa: CASSVATRGGEQFF

abundance: .
v_gene: TRBV4-1
d_gene: .
j_gene: TRBJ2-3
CDR3nt: TGCGCCAGCAGCCAAGACGACACAGATACGCAGTATTTT
CDR3aa: CASSQDDTDTQYF

abundance: once
v_gene: TRBV6-4
d_gene: .
j_gene: TRBJ2-3
CDR3nt: TGTGCCAGCAGTGCCGGGACTGGAGGCACAGATACGCAGTATTTT
CDR3aa: CASSAGTGGTDTQYF

abundance: .
v_gene: TRBV6-6
d_gene: .
j_gene: TRBJ2-3
CDR3nt: TGTGCCAGCAGTTACTCGATAGATACGCAGTATTTT
CDR3aa: CASSYSIDTQYF

abundance: .
v_gene: TRBV5-1
d_gene: TRBD1
j_gene: TRBJ1-5
CDR3nt: TGCGCCAGCAGCTTGGTGAAATGGGACAGATGGTGTAGCAATCAGCCCCAGCATTTT
CDR3aa: CASSLVKWDRWCSNQPQHF

abundance: .
v_gene: TRBV7-9
d_gene: .
j_gene: TRBJ1-3
CDR3nt: TGTGCCAGCAGCCGCGACAGTCAGGGAGCCGGAAACACCATATATTTT
CDR3aa: CASSRDSQGAGNTIYF

abundance: .
v_gene: TRBV28
d_gene: .
j_gene: TRBJ2-2
CDR3nt: TGTGCCAGCAGGCCCAGGACAATCGGGGTTACCGGGGAGCTGTTTTTT
CDR3aa: CASRPRTIGVTGELFF

abundance: .
v_gene: TRBV28
d_gene: TRBD1
j_gene: TRBJ2-7
CDR3nt: TGTGCCAGCACCATGAGGGGACAGATCTACGAGCAGTACTTC
CDR3aa: CASTMRGQIYEQYF

abundance: .
v_gene: TRBV18
d_gene: .
j_gene: TRBJ1-2
CDR3nt: TGTGCCAGCTCACCACGGGTCTCAGACTATGGCTACACCTTC
CDR3aa: CASSPRVSDYGYTF

abundance: .
v_gene: TRBV11-2
d_gene: .
j_gene: TRBJ2-3
CDR3nt: TGTGCCAGCAGCTTACAGGCTAGCACAGATACGCAGTATTTT
CDR3aa: CASSLQASTDTQYF

abundance: .
v_gene: TRBV28
d_gene: .
j_gene: TRBJ1-3
CDR3nt: TGTGCCAGCAGCCCCCCGGTTGGGACTGGAAACACCATATATTTT
CDR3aa: CASSPPVGTGNTIYF

abundance: .
v_gene: TRBV2
d_gene: TRBD1
j_gene: TRBJ2-5
CDR3nt: TGTGCCAGCAGCGGTGGGACAGGGGAGACCCAGTACTTC
CDR3aa: CASSGGTGETQYF

abundance: .
v_gene: TRBV30
d_gene: TRBD1
j_gene: TRBJ2-3
CDR3nt: TGTGCCTGGAGTGTAGACAGGGTCTATTTT
CDR3aa: CAWSVDRVYF

abundance: .
v_gene: TRBV6-5
d_gene: .
j_gene: TRBJ1-6
CDR3nt: TGTGCCAGCAGCCCTCCGATGGGTTCACCCCTCCACTTT
CDR3aa: CASSPPMGSPLHF

abundance: .
v_gene: TRBV6-6
d_gene: .
j_gene: TRBJ2-7
CDR3nt: TGTGCCACCGCGCGGGCCTCCTACGAGCAGTACTTC
CDR3aa: CATARASYEQYF

abundance: .
v_gene: TRBV6-6
d_gene: .
j_gene: TRBJ1-4
CDR3nt: TGTGCCAGCAGTTACGGGGGCGCAGCTAATGAAAAACTGTTTTTT
CDR3aa: CASSYGGAANEKLFF

abundance: .
v_gene: TRBV5-1
d_gene: .
j_gene: TRBJ2-3
CDR3nt: TGCGCCAGCAGCTTGACGGCCGGCACAGATACGCAGTATTTT
CDR3aa: CASSLTAGTDTQYF

abundance: .
v_gene: TRBV4-1
d_gene: .
j_gene: TRBJ1-6
CDR3nt: TGCGCCAGCAGCCAAGAGGGCAATTCACCCCTCCACTTT
CDR3aa: CASSQEGNSPLHF

abundance: .
v_gene: TRBV27
d_gene: .
j_gene: TRBJ2-1
CDR3nt: TGTGCCAGCAGACTTAGCGGGACAGCAACCTACAATGAGCAGTTCTTC
CDR3aa: CASRLSGTATYNEQFF

abundance: .
v_gene: TRBV28
d_gene: .
j_gene: TRBJ2-7
CDR3nt: TGTGCCAGCAGTTTACACGGACGTACGAGATACGAGCAGTACTTC
CDR3aa: CASSLHGRTRYEQYF

abundance: .
v_gene: TRBV11-2
d_gene: TRBD1
j_gene: TRBJ2-7
CDR3nt: TGTGCCAGCAGCCCCAGACAGGGACGGTCCTACGAGCAGTACTTC
CDR3aa: CASSPRQGRSYEQYF

abundance: .
v_gene: TRBV30
d_gene: TRBD1
j_gene: TRBJ1-4
CDR3nt: TGTGCCTGGAACCTCCCCTGGACAGGACTTAATGAAAAACTGTTTTTT
CDR3aa: CAWNLPWTGLNEKLFF

abundance: .
v_gene: TRBV7-9
d_gene: TRBD2
j_gene: TRBJ2-3
CDR3nt: TGTGCCAGCAGGGCTAGCGGGAGCACAGATACGCAGTATTTT
CDR3aa: CASRASGSTDTQYF

abundance: .
v_gene: TRBV6-5
d_gene: TRBD2
j_gene: TRBJ2-1
CDR3nt: TGTGCCAGCAGATCGGGACTAGCGGGGAACAATGAGCAGTTCTTC
CDR3aa: CASRSGLAGNNEQFF

abundance: .
v_gene: TRBV6-4
d_gene: TRBD2
j_gene: TRBJ2-3
CDR3nt: TGTGCCAGCAGTGAGGAACTAGCGGGGGCGAGCACAGATACGCAGTATTTT
CDR3aa: CASSEELAGASTDTQYF

abundance: .
v_gene: TRBV5-5
d_gene: TRBD1
j_gene: TRBJ2-2
CDR3nt: TGTGCCAGCAGCCCGACAGGGCTGGACACCGGGGAGCTGTTTTTT
CDR3aa: CASSPTGLDTGELFF

abundance: .
v_gene: TRBV25-1
d_gene: .
j_gene: TRBJ1-6
CDR3nt: TGTGCCAGCAGTGAAATCGGGCATAATTCACCCCTCCACTTT
CDR3aa: CASSEIGHNSPLHF

abundance: few
v_gene: TRBV10-1
d_gene: .
j_gene: TRBJ2-1
CDR3nt: TGCGCCAGCTCTAGCTCCAGCTCCTACAATGAGCAGTTCTTC
CDR3aa: CASSSSSSYNEQFF

abundance: .
v_gene: TRBV30
d_gene: .
j_gene: TRBJ2-5
CDR3nt: TGTGCCTGGAGCAAGGGAGTGGAGACCCAGTACTTC
CDR3aa: CAWSKGVETQYF

abundance: .
v_gene: TRBV5-4
d_gene: TRBD2
j_gene: TRBJ2-7
CDR3nt: TGTGCCAGCAGCTTGAAGACTAGCGGGGAGTACGAGCAGTACTTC
CDR3aa: CASSLKTSGEYEQYF

abundance: few
v_gene: TRBV9
d_gene: TRBD1
j_gene: TRBJ1-4
CDR3nt: TGTGCCAGCAGCGTCCAGACAGGGGACTACGAAAAACTGTTTTTT
CDR3aa: CASSVQTGDYEKLFF

abundance: many
v_gene: TRBV7-7
d_gene: .
j_gene: TRBJ2-1
CDR3nt: TGTGCTAGCAGCCCCCTACGAAGAGACGGAAATGAGCAGTTCTTC
CDR3aa: CASSPLRRDGNEQFF

abundance: few
v_gene: TRBV6-6
d_gene: .
j_gene: TRBJ2-7
CDR3nt: TGTGCCAGCAGGGGGGGATCAGGGTCACGACCCTACGAGCAGTACTTC
CDR3aa: CASRGGSGSRPYEQYF

abundance: .
v_gene: TRBV30
d_gene: .
j_gene: TRBJ2-7
CDR3nt: TGTGCCTGGAGCGGGGCCTACGAGCAGTACTTC
CDR3aa: CAWSGAYEQYF

abundance: few
v_gene: TRBV5-3
d_gene: TRBD1
j_gene: TRBJ2-2
CDR3nt: TGTGCCAGAAGCCGTTCGGACAGGGCGAACACCGGGGAGCTGTTTTTT
CDR3aa: CARSRSDRANTGELFF

abundance: .
v_gene: TRBV2
d_gene: .
j_gene: TRBJ1-4
CDR3nt: TGTGCCAGCAGGGGGTCGGTAGGGTCTGGCACTAATGAAAAACTGTTTTTT
CDR3aa: CASRGSVGSGTNEKLFF

abundance: .
v_gene: TRBV28
d_gene: .
j_gene: TRBJ1-4
CDR3nt: TGTGCCAGCAGATCCGGCTTTGAGGAAAAACTGTTTTTT
CDR3aa: CASRSGFEEKLFF

abundance: .
v_gene: TRBV29-1
d_gene: .
j_gene: TRBJ1-2
CDR3nt: TGCAGCGTTGACCGTGACAGCAGCTATGGCTACACCTTC
CDR3aa: CSVDRDSSYGYTF

abundance: .
v_gene: TRBV6-4
d_gene: .
j_gene: TRBJ2-1
CDR3nt: TGTGCCAGCGGGGACTTGAATGAGCAGTTCTTC
CDR3aa: CASGDLNEQFF

abundance: once
v_gene: TRBV5-1
d_gene: TRBD1
j_gene: TRBJ1-3
CDR3nt: TGCGCCAGCAGCTTGGCCGGGACAGGGTTCGGAAACACCATATATTTT
CDR3aa: CASSLAGTGFGNTIYF

abundance: .
v_gene: TRBV10-3
d_gene: TRBD2
j_gene: TRBJ2-1
CDR3nt: TGTGCCATCAGTGAGTCGCTTAGCGGGAGCTACAATGAGCAGTTCTTC
CDR3aa: CAISESLSGSYNEQFF

abundance: .
v_gene: TRBV4-1
d_gene: TRBD1
j_gene: TRBJ2-3
CDR3nt: TGCGCCAGCAGCCAAGATGTGCGACAGGGCTCAGATACGCAGTATTTT
CDR3aa: CASSQDVRQGSDTQYF

abundance: many
v_gene: TRBV7-9
d_gene: .
j_gene: TRBJ1-2
CDR3nt: TGTGCCAGCAGCAAGACAGATTATGGCTACACCTTC
CDR3aa: CASSKTDYGYTF

abundance: .
v_gene: TRBV7-2
d_gene: .
j_gene: TRBJ2-2
CDR3nt: TGTGCCAGCAGCTTAGGGACCGCCTCGACCGGGGAGCTGTTTTTT
CDR3aa: CASSLGTASTGELFF

abundance: .
v_gene: TRBV6-1
d_gene: .
j_gene: TRBJ2-7
CDR3nt: TGTGCCAGCAGTGTTCCAACAGGAACGCTTGAGCAGTACTTC
CDR3aa: CASSVPTGTLEQYF

abundance: .
v_gene: TRBV5-1
d_gene: .
j_gene: TRBJ1-4
CDR3nt: TGCGCCAGCAGCTTGGCGGGGGTAACTAATGAAAAACTGTTTTTT
CDR3aa: CASSLAGVTNEKLFF